A selection of T cell receptor beta chains follows, all from one sample in a study of blood T cells in healthy people across ages. From the 5' RACE reads, TCRdb called clonotypes with MiXCR, one entry per CDR3 protein. The sample lists about 1.7 million distinct CDR3 sequences; under 30% were seen once. What was sequenced was blood. Receptors originate from a woman aged 30 to 39 in good health. CDR3s include the opening cysteine and the closing phenylalanine or tryptophan. The D gene is left open where the match is weak. Clone size appears in some rows only: once, few, many, or a class for an expanded clone.

TRBD1,TRBV10-3,TRBJ1-2,many,TGTGCCATCTCCGGGACAGGGTATGGCTACACCTTC,CAISGTGYGYTF
TRBD1,TRBV30,TRBJ2-5,few,TGTGCCTGGGGACAGGGGAAAGAGACCCAGTACTTC,CAWGQGKETQYF
-,TRBV7-6,TRBJ2-1,many,TGTGCCAGCAGCTTAGTTGAGACTAATCATGGGGATGAGCAGTTCTTC,CASSLVETNHGDEQFF
-,TRBV3-1,TRBJ1-5,-,TGTGCCAGCAGCCCTATGCTGAATCAGCCCCAGCATTTT,CASSPMLNQPQHF
-,TRBV5-1,TRBJ2-1,-,TGCGCCAGCAGCCCATTCGAAGGCAGGGCGTACAATGAGCAGTTCTTC,CASSPFEGRAYNEQFF
-,TRBV4-3,TRBJ2-6,many,TGCGCCAGCAGCCAAGATGAAATTGCCGGGTACTCTGGGGCCAACGTCCTGACTTTC,CASSQDEIAGYSGANVLTF
TRBD1,TRBV19,TRBJ2-3,-,TGTGCCTGTAGTAACACCGGGACAGGGTACGATACGCAGTATTTT,CACSNTGTGYDTQYF
-,TRBV6-6,TRBJ2-6,-,TGTGCCAGCAGCACCGAGGGGGACTCTGGGGCCAACGTCCTGACTTTC,CASSTEGDSGANVLTF
TRBD2,TRBV14,TRBJ2-3,few,TGTGCCAGCAGCCCCGGATCGCGCGGGAGGTCAGATACGCAGTATTTT,CASSPGSRGRSDTQYF
TRBD2,TRBV5-1,TRBJ2-1,many,TGCGCCAGCAGCTTGGCCGCCGGAGCGGGAGGGCCGAACAATGAGCAGTTCTTC,CASSLAAGAGGPNNEQFF
-,TRBV12-3/TRBV12-4,TRBJ2-3,many,TGTGCCAGCAGTGGTGACAAGAATAGCGCAGATACGCAGTATTTT,CASSGDKNSADTQYF